Sequencing of this T cell receptor (beta chain) was carried out in a study of blood T cell repertoires in COVID-19. Across the whole study: Some COVID-19 samples were acute and others convalescent; all came from the United States, Italy and Spain.

Assignment of participants to cohorts was predicated upon participant-reported clinical history. Data came from immunoSEQ multiplex PCR; TCRdb stores just in-frame clones and leaves some out. The sample lists hundreds of thousands of clones, around 90% occurring once. CDR1 is GTSNPN and CDR2 is SVGIG in the germline V gene (reference sequence). The CDR3 covers 15 residues. The J segment lost 4 bases and the V segment lost 3 bases, leaving 7 bases of the junction unmatched. This sequence joins TRBV30 and TRBJ1-3, with TRBD1 identical over 9 bases. This clonotype was sampled from a woman in her 40s with acute COVID-19. The sequencing input was PBMCs or T cells enriched from blood (not recorded which). The CDR3, as DNA: TGTGCCTGGAGGCCGGGACAGGGATCCGGAAACACCATATATTTT. Its translation: CAWRPGQGSGNTIYF.